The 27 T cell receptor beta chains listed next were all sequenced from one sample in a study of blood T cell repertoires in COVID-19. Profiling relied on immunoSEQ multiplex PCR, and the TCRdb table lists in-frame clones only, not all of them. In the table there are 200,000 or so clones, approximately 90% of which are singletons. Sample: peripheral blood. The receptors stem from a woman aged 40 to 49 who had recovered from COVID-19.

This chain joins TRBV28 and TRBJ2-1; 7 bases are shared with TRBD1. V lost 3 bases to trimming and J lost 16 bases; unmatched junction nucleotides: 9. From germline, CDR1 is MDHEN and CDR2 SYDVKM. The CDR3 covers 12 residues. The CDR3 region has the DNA TGTGCCAGCAGTTTGAAAGCAGACAGGGCTTTCTTC. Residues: CASSLKADRAFF.

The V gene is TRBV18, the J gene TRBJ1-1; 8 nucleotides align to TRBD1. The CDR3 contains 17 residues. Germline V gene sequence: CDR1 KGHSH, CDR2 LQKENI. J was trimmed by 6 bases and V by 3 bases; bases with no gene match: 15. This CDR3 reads CASSPPGQGWEGAEAFF. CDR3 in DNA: TGTGCCAGCTCACCCCCAGGACAGGGCTGGGAAGGCGCTGAAGCTTTCTTT.

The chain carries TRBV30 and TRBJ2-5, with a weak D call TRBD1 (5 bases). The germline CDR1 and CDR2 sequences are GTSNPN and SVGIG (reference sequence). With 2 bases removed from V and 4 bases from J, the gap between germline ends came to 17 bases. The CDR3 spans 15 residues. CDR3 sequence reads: CAWSWLGAGGETQYF. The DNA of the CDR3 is TGTGCCTGGAGTTGGTTAGGGGCCGGCGGAGAGACCCAGTACTTC.

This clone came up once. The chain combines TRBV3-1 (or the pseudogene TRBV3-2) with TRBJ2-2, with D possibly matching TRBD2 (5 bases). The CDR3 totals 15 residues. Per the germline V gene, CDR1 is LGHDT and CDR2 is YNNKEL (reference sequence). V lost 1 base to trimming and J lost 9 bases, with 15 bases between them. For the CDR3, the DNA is TGTGCCAGCAGCCAAGTAGGGCTAGCCTCCCGGGAGCTGTTTTTT. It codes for CASSQVGLASRELFF.

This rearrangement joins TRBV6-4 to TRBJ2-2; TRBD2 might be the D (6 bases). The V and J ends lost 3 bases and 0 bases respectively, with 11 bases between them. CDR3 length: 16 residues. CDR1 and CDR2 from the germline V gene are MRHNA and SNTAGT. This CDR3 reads CASSERGPPNTGELFF. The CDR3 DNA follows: TGTGCCAGCAGTGAGCGGGGTCCGCCGAACACCGGGGAGCTGTTTTTT.

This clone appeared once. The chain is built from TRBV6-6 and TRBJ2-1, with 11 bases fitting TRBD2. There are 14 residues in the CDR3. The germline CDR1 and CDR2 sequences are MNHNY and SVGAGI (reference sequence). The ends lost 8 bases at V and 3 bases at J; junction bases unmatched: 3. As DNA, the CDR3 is TGTGCCAGCGCCACTAGCGGGAGCTACAATGAGCAGTTCTTC. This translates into CASATSGSYNEQFF.

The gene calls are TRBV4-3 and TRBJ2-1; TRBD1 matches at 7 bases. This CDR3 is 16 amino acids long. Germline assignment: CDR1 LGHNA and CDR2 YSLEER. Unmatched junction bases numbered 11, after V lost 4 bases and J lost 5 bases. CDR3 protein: CASSPGWTGVNNEQFF. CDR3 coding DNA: TGCGCCAGCAGCCCGGGTTGGACAGGAGTCAACAATGAGCAGTTCTTC.

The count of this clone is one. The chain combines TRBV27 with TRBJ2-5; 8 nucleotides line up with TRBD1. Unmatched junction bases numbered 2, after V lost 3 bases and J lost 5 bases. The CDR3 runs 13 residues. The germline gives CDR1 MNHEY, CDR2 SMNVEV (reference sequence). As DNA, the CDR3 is TGTGCCAGCAGTTTTGCAGGGGGCGAGACCCAGTACTTC. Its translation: CASSFAGGETQYF.

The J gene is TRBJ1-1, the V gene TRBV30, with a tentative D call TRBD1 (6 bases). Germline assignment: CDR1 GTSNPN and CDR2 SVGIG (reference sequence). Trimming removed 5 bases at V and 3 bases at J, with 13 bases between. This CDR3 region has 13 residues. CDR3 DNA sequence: TGTGCCTGGGACCGGGACACTTACACTGAAGCTTTCTTT. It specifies CAWDRDTYTEAFF.

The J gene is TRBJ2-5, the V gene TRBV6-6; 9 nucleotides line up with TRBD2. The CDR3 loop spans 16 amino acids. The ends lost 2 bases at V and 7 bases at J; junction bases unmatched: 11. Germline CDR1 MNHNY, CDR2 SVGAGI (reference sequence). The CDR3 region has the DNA TGTGCCAGCAGTTACGGGGTAGCGGGAGCGCCTGGGACCCAGTACTTC. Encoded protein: CASSYGVAGAPGTQYF.

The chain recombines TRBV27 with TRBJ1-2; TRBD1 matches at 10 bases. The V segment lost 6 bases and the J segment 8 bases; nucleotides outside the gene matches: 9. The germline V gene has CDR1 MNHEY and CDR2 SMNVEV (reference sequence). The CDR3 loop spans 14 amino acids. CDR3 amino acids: CASRLYGQGGGYTF. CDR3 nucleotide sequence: TGTGCCAGCAGGCTCTATGGACAGGGGGGCGGCTACACCTTC.

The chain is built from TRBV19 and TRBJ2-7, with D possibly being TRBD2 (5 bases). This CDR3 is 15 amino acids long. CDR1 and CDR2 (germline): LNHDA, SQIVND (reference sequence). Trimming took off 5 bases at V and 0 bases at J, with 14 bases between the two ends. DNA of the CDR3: TGTGCCAGTAGTCCCGCTAGCAGGAGCTCCTACGAGCAGTACTTC. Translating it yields CASSPASRSSYEQYF.

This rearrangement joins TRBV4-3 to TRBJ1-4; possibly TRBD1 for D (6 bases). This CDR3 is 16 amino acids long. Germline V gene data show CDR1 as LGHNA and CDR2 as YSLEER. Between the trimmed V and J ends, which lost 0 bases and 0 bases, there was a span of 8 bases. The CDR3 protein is CASSQEGGATNEKLFF. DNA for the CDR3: TGCGCCAGCAGCCAAGAAGGGGGTGCAACTAATGAAAAACTGTTTTTT.

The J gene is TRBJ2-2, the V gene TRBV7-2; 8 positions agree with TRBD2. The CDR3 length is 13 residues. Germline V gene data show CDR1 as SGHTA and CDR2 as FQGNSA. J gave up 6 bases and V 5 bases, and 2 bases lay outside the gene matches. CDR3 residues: CASSRGRSGELFF. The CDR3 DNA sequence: TGTGCCAGCAGCCGCGGGAGGTCCGGGGAGCTGTTTTTT.

The CDR3 DNA reads TGTGCCAGCTCACCACCGGGACTAGCGGGAGGCTACACCGGGGAGCTGTTTTTT. This sequence encodes CASSPPGLAGGYTGELFF. The chain combines TRBV18 with TRBJ2-2, with 15 bases aligning to TRBD2. This CDR3 has 18 residues. CDR1 is KGHSH and CDR2 is LQKENI in the germline V gene. Trimming removed 0 bases from V and 3 bases from J; junction bases left unmatched: 2.

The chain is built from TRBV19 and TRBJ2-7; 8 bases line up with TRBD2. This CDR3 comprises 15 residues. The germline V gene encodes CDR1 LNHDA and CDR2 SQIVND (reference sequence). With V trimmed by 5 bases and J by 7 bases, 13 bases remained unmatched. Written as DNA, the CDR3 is TGTGCCAGTAGTGCCCCGGGACTAGGGGTGAGAGAGCAGTACTTC. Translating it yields CASSAPGLGVREQYF.

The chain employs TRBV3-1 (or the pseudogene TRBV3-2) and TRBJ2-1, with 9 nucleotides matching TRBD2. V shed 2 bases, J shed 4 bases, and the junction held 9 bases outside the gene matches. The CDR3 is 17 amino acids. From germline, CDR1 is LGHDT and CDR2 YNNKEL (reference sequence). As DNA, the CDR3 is TGTGCCAGCAGCCAACGTTTGTCAGCGGGAGGTTACAATGAGCAGTTCTTC. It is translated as CASSQRLSAGGYNEQFF.

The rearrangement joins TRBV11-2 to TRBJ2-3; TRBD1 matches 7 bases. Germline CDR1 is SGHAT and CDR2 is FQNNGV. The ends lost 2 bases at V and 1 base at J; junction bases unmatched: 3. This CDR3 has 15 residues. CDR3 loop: CASSLITGGTDTQYF. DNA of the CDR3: TGTGCCAGCAGCTTAATTACAGGGGGCACAGATACGCAGTATTTT.

The CDR3 region is CSASPNADTVAYEQYF. CDR3 DNA: TGCAGTGCTAGTCCCAACGCCGACACTGTTGCCTACGAGCAGTACTTC. The chain employs TRBV20-1 and TRBJ2-7, with D uncertain. V lost 3 bases and J lost 2, with 20 bases in between. The CDR3 covers 16 residues. Germline loops: CDR1 DFQATT, CDR2 SNEGSKA (reference sequence).

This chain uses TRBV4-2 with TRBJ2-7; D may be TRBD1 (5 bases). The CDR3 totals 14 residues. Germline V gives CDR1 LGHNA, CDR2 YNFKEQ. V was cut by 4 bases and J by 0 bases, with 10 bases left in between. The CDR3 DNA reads TGTGCCAGCAGCCCCCGACAGAGCTCCTACGAGCAGTACTTC. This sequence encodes CASSPRQSSYEQYF.

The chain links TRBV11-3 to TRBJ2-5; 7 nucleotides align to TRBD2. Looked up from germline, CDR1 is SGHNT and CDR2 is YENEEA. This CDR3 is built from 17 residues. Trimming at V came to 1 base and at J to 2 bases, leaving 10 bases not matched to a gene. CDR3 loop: CASSLGLSSGLQETQYF. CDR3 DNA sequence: TGTGCCAGCAGCTTAGGATTGTCTAGCGGATTACAAGAGACCCAGTACTTC.

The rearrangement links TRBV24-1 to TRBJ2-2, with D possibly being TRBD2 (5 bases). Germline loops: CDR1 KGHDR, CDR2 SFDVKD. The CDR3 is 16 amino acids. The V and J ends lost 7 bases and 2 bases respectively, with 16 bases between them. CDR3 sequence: CATSPSGSGNTGELFF. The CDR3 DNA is TGTGCCACCAGCCCTTCGGGATCGGGAAACACCGGGGAGCTGTTTTTT.

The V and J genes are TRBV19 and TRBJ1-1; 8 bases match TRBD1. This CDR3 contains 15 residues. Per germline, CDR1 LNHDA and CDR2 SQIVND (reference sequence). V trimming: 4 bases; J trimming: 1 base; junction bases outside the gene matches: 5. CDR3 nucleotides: TGTGCCAGTAGTACGAACGACAGGGGGAACACTGAAGCTTTCTTT. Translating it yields CASSTNDRGNTEAFF.

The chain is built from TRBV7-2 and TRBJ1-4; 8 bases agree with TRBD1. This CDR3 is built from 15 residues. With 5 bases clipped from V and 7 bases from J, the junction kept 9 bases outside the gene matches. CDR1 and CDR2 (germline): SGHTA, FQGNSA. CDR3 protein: CASSTRTGPFEKLFF. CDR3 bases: TGTGCCAGCAGCACGAGGACAGGGCCGTTTGAAAAACTGTTTTTT. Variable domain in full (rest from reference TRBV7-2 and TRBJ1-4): GAGVSQSPSNKVTEKGKDVELRCDPISGHTALYWYRQSLGQGLEFLIYFQGNSAPDKSGLPSDRFSAERTGGSVSTLTIQRTQQEDSAVYLCASSTRTGPFEKLFFGSGTQLSVL.

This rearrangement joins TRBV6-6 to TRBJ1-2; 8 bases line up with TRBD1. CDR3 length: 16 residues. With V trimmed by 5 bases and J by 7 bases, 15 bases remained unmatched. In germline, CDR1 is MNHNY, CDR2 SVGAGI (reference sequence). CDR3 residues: CASSRSTGGVSAGYTF. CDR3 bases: TGTGCCAGCAGTCGAAGCACAGGGGGAGTTTCGGCTGGCTACACCTTC.

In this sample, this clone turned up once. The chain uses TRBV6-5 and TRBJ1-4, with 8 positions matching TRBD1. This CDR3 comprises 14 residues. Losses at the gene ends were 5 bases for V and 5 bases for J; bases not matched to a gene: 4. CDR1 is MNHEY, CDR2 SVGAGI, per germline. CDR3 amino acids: CASSPGQANEKLFF. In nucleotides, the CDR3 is TGTGCCAGCAGTCCGGGACAGGCGAATGAAAAACTGTTTTTT.

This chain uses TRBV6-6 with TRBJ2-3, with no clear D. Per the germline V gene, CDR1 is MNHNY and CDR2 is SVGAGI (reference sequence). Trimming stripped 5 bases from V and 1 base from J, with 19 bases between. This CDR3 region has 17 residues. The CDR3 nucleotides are TGTGCCAGCAGTCCCATACAGCTTACCATTGGCACAGATACGCAGTATTTT. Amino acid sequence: CASSPIQLTIGTDTQYF.